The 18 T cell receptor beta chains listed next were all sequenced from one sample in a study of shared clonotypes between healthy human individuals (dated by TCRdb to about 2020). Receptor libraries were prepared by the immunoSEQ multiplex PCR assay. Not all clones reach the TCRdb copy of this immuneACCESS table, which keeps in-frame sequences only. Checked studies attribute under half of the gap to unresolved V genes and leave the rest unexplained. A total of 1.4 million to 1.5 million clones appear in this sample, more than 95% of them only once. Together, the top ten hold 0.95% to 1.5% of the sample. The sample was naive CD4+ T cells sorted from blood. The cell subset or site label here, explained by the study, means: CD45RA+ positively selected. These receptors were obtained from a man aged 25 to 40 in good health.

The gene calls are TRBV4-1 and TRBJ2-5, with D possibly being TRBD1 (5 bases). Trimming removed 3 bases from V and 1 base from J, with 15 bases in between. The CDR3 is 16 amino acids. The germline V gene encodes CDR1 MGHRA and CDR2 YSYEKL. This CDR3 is CASSHLLRTRQETQYF. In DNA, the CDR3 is TGCGCCAGCAGCCACCTACTGCGGACACGCCAAGAGACCCAGTACTTC.

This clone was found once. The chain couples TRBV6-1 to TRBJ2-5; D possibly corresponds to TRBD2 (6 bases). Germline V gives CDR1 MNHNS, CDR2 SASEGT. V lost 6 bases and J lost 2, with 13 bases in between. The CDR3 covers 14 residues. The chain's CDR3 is CASSVAGKQETQYF. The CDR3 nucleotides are TGTGCCAGCAGCGTGGCGGGGAAACAAGAGACCCAGTACTTC.

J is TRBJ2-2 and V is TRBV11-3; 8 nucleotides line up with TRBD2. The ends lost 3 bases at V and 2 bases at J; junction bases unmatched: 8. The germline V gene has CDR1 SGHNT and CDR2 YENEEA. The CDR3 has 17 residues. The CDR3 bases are TGTGCCAGCAGCTTCCATATGACTAGCGTAAACACCGGGGAGCTGTTTTTT. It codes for CASSFHMTSVNTGELFF.

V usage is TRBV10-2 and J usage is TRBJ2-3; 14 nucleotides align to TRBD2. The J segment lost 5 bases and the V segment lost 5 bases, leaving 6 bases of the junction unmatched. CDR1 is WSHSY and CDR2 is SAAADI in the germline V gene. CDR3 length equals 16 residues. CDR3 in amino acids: CASSPGLAGAIDTQYF. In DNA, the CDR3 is TGCGCCAGCAGTCCGGGACTAGCGGGAGCGATAGATACGCAGTATTTT.

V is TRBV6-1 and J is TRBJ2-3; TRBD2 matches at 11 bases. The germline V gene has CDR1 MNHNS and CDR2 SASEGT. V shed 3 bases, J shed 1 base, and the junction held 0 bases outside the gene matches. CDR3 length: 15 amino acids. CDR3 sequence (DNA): TGTGCCAGCAGTGATAGCGGGAGGGGCACAGATACGCAGTATTTT. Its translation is CASSDSGRGTDTQYF.

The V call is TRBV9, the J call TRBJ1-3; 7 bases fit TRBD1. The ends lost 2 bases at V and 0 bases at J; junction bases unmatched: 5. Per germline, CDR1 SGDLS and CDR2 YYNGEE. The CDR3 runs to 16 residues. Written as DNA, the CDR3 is TGTGCCAGCAGCGTGACAGGGTTCCGCTCTGGAAACACCATATATTTT. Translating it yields CASSVTGFRSGNTIYF.

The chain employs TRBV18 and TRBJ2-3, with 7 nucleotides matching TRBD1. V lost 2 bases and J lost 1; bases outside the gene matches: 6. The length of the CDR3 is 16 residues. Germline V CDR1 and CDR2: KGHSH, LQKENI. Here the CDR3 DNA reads TGTGCCAGCTCACCAAAGGGGGCTGGTGGCACAGATACGCAGTATTTT. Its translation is CASSPKGAGGTDTQYF.

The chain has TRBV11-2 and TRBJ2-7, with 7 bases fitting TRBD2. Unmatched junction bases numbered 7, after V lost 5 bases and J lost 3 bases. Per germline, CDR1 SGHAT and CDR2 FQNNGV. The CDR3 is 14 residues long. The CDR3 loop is CASSRTRWLYEQYF. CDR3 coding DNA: TGTGCCAGCAGCCGGACTAGGTGGCTCTACGAGCAGTACTTC. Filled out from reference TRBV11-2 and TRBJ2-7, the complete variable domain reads EAGVAQSPRYKIIEKRQSVAFWCNPISGHATLYWYQQILGQGPKLLIQFQNNGVVDDSQLPKDRFSAERLKGVDSTLKIQPAKLEDSAVYLCASSRTRWLYEQYFGPGTRLTVT.

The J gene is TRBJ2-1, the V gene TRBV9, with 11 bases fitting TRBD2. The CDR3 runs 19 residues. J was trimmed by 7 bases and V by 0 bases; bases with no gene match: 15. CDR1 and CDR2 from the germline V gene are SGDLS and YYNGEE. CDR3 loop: CASSVVPTSGRTGFNEQFF. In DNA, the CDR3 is TGTGCCAGCAGCGTAGTCCCTACTAGCGGGAGAACGGGCTTTAATGAGCAGTTCTTC.

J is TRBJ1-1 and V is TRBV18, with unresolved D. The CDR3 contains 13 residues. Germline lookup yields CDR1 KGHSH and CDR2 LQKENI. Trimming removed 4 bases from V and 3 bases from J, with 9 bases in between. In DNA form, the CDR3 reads TGTGCCAGCTCACAACTGGGGTACACTGAAGCTTTCTTT. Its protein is CASSQLGYTEAFF.

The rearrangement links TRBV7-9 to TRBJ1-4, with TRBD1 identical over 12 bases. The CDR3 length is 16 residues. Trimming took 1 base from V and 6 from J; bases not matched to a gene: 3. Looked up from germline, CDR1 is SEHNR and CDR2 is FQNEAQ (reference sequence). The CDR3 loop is CASSLGDRGPYEKLFF. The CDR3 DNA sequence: TGTGCCAGCAGCTTAGGGGACAGGGGGCCTTATGAAAAACTGTTTTTT.

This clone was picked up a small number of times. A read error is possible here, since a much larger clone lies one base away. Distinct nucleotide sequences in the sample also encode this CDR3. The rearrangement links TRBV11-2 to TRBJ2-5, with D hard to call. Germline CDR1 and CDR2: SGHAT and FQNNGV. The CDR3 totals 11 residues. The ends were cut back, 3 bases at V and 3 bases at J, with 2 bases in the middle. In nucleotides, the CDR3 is TGTGCCAGCAGCTTGGAAGAGACCCAGTACTTC. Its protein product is CASSLEETQYF.

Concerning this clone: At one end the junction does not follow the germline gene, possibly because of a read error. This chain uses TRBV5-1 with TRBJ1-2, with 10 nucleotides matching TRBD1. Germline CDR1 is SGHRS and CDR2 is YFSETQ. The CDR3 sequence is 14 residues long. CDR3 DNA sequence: TGCGCCAGCAGCTCACCGGGACAGGGGAATGGCTACGCCTTC. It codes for CASSSPGQGNGYAF.

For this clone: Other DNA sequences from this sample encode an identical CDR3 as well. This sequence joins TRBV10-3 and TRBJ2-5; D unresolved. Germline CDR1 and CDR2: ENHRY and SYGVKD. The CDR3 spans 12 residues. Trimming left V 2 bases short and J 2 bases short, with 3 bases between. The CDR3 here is CAISEGQETQYF. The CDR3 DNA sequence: TGTGCCATCAGTGAGGGGCAAGAGACCCAGTACTTC.

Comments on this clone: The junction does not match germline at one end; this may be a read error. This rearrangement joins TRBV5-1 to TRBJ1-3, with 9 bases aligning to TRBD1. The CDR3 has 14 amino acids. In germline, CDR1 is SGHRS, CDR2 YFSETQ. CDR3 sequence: CASSLNPGQGVWNF. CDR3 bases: TGCGCCAGCAGCTTGAATCCGGGACAGGGTGTTTGGAATTTT.

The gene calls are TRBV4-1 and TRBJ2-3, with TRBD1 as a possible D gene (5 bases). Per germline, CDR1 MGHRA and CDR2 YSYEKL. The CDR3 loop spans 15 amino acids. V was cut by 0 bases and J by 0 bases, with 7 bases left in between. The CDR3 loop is CASSQEGQSTDTQYF. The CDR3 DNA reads TGCGCCAGCAGCCAAGAGGGGCAGAGCACAGATACGCAGTATTTT.

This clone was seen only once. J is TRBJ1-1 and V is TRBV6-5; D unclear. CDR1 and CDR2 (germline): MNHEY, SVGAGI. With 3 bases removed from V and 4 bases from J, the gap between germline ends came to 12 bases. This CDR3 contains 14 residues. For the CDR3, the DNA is TGTGCCAGCAGTTATATGGCTTTCGGCACTGAAGCTTTCTTT. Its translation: CASSYMAFGTEAFF.

The CDR3 protein is CASSTDRGQRDTQYF. Written as DNA, the CDR3 is TGTGCCAGCAGCACTGACAGGGGGCAGCGAGATACGCAGTATTTT. The gene calls are TRBV5-6 and TRBJ2-3, with 10 bases that match TRBD1. With V trimmed by 4 bases and J by 5 bases, 7 bases remained unmatched. Germline lookup yields CDR1 SGHDT and CDR2 YYEEEE. The CDR3 totals 15 residues.